Included here is one TCR beta chain sequence, with context. Its cognate antigen is unknown. This sample is part of a study of Ad26.COV2.S vaccination and SARS-CoV-2 variants. Some clones are missing from TCRdb's copy, which holds only in-frame ones; the method was immunoSEQ multiplex PCR. The table includes roughly 270,000 clones, roughly 86% detected once. Specified treatment: around 19 received Ad26.COV2.S at low or high dose, single or two shots; five or six received placebo; per-sample allocation not given. Vaccine and placebo recipients were sampled on day 63 after the first injection. Study-level findings and limits: Overall T cell responses may have been underestimated by the analyses of TCR breadth and depth. Vaccine recipients surpassed placebo recipients in spike-specific TCR breadth. Once vaccination had occurred, spike-specific CD8+ and CD4+ T cell responses reportedly showed substantial breadth.

In germline, CDR1 is SGHRS, CDR2 YFSETQ. V lost 5 bases, J lost 4 bases, and 9 bases lay in between. The CDR3 totals 13 residues. The chain carries TRBV5-1 and TRBJ2-2; weak D call: TRBD1 (6 bases). The source of this sequence is a person between 18 and 59 years old who received the Ad26.COV2.S COVID-19 vaccine or a placebo. This specimen consisted of peripheral blood, obtained in a trial of Ad26.COV2.S vaccine versus placebo. The CDR3 region is CASRQGSTGELFF. CDR3 sequence (DNA): TGCGCCAGCAGACAGGGCAGCACCGGGGAGCTGTTTTTT.